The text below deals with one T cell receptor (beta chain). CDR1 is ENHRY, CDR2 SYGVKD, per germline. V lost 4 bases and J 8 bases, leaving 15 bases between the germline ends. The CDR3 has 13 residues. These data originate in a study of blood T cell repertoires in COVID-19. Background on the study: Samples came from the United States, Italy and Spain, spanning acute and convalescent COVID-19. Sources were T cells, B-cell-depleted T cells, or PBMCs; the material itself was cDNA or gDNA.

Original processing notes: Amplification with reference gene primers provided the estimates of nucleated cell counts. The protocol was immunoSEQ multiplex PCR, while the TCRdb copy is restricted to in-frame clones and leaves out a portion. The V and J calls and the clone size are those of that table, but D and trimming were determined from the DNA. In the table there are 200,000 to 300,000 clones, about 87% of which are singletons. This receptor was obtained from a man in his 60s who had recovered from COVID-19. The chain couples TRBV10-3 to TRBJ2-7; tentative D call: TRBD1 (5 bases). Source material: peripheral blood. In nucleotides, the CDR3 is TGTGCCATCAGTGGAGACGACAGAGACAAGCAGTACTTC. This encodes CAISGDDRDKQYF.